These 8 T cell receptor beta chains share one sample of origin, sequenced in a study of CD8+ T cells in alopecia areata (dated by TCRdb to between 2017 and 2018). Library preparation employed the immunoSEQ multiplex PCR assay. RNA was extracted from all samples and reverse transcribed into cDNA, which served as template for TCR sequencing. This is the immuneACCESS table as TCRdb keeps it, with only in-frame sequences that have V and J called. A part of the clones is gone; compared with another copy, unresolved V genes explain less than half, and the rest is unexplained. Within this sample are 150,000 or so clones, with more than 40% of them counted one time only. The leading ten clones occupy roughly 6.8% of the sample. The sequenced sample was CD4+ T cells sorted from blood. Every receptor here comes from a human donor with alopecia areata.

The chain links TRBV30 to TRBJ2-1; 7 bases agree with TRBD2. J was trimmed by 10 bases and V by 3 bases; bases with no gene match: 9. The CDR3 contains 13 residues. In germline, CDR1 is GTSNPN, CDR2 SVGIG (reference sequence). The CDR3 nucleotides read TGTGCCTGGAGCAAGGGAGGGCCGGGGGAGCAGTTCTTC. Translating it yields CAWSKGGPGEQFF.

CDR3 sequence: CASSYRLAPMQETQYF. Written as DNA, the CDR3 is TGTGCCAGCAGCTACCGACTAGCCCCGATGCAAGAGACCCAGTACTTC. The chain employs TRBV2 and TRBJ2-5, with TRBD2 identical over 7 bases. This CDR3 region has 16 residues. Germline V gives CDR1 SNHLY, CDR2 FYNNEI. J lost 2 bases, V lost 6 bases, and 12 bases had no gene match.

The CDR3 spells CAWIKQGYQETQYF. The CDR3 DNA sequence: TGTGCCTGGATCAAGCAGGGGTACCAAGAGACCCAGTACTTC. This sequence joins TRBV30 and TRBJ2-5, with TRBD1 as a possible D gene (6 bases). The CDR3 spans 14 residues. V lost 4 bases to trimming and J lost 0 bases, with 12 bases between them. The germline CDR1 and CDR2 sequences are GTSNPN and SVGIG (reference sequence). The whole variable domain, remainder taken from reference TRBV30 and TRBJ2-5, is SQTIHQWPATLVQPVGSPLSLECTVEGTSNPNLYWYRQAAGRGLQLLFYSVGIGQISSEVPQNLSASRPQDRQFILSSKKLLLSDSGFYLCAWIKQGYQETQYFGPGTRLLVL.

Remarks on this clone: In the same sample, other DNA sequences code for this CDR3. The CDR3: CASSQETQYF. The CDR3, as DNA: TGTGCCAGCTCACAAGAGACCCAGTACTTC. This chain uses TRBV18 with TRBJ2-5, with no clear D. The CDR3 has 10 residues. Trimming left V 4 bases short and J 3 bases short, with 0 bases between. Germline V CDR1 and CDR2: KGHSH, LQKENI. The variable domain in full, completed from reference TRBV18 and TRBJ2-5, reads NAGVMQNPRHLVRRRGQEARLRCSPMKGHSHVYWYRQLPEEGLKFMVYLQKENIIDESGMPKERFSAEFPKEGPSILRIQQVVRGDSAAYFCASSQETQYFGPGTRLLVL.

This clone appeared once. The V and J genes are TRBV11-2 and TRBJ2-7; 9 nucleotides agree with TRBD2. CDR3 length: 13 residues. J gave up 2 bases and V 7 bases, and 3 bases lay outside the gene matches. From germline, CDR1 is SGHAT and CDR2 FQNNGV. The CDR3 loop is CASMLAGAYEQYF. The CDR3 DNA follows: TGTGCCAGCATGTTAGCGGGAGCCTACGAGCAGTACTTC.

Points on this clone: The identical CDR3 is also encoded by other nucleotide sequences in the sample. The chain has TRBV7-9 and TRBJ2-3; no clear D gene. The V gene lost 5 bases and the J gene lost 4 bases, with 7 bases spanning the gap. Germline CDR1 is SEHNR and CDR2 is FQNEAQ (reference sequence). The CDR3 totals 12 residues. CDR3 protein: CASSLVSDTQYF. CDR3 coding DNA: TGTGCCAGCAGCCTCGTTTCAGATACGCAGTATTTT.

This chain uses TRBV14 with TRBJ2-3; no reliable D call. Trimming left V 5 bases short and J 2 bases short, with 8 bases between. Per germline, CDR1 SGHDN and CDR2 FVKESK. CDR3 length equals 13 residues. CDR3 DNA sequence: TGTGCCAGCAGCTTTCAGACCACAGATACGCAGTATTTT. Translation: CASSFQTTDTQYF.

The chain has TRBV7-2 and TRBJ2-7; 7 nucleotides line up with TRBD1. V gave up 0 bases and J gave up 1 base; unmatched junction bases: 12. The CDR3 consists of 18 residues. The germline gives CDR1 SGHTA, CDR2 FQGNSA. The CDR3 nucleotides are TGTGCCAGCAGCTTAGCAATCCCCGGGACAGCCAGATCCTACGAGCAGTACTTC. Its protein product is CASSLAIPGTARSYEQYF.